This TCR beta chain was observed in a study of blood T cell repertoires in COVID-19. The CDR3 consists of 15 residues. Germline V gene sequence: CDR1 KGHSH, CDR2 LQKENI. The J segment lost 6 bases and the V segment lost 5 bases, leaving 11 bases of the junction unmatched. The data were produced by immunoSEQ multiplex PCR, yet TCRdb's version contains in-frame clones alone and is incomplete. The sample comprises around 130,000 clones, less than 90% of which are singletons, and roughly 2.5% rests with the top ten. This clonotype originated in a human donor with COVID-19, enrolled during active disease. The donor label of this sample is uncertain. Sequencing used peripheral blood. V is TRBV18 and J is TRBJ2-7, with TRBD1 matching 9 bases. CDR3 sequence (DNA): TGTGCCAGCTCATCCTCCGGGACAGGGTTGGCCGAGCAGTACTTC. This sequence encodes CASSSSGTGLAEQYF.